This TCR beta chain came from a study of blood T cell repertoires in COVID-19 (TCRdb year 2020). Regarding the complete study: The collaborator samples originated in the United States, Italy and Spain and spanned the acute and convalescent phases of COVID-19. The material from the prospective study consisted of cDNA or gDNA derived from T cells, B-cell-depleted T cells, or PBMCs. Deeply sampled blood TCRbeta repertoires from subjects exposed to, actively infected with, or recovered from COVID-19 were included in the dataset. The repertoires were released in a freely available public database intended as a resource for research on the immune response to SARS-CoV-2. The sample metadata nearly always contained a de-identified subject ID, COVID-19 status, age in years and sex. Where HLA class I and class II types were available, the types were taken from metadata supplied by the sample provider, not from assay-based typing. Samples were obtained from the ongoing ImmuneRACE study (first 160 participants) and from about 1,300 subjects provided by 6 global collaborators.

The immunoSEQ Assay, a bias-controlled multiplex PCR, was used to amplify TCRbeta CDR3 regions from genomic DNA. Turning to the authors' computational methods: Within the assay, amplification of reference gene primers was used to estimate how many nucleated cells each sample contained. To quantify the absolute abundance of each unique TCRbeta CDR3 rearrangement, sequence reads were collapsed and filtered. For each sample, productive Simpson clonality was calculated by taking the square root of Simpson's diversity index across productive rearrangements. TCRdb retrieved this table from immuneACCESS and kept in-frame rearrangements only. Not all clones are present; in checked studies, unresolved V genes account for under half, and no reason is known for the remainder. Clone size and V and J calls were adopted from that table, with D and trimming inferred from the DNA. Across this sample there are 130,000 or so clones, with around 81% seen only once. Of the sample, roughly 8.1% falls within the top ten clones.

General findings and caveats noted by the study authors: Clinical and demographic metadata were provided uncurated, with the amount varying by source and participant.

Each collaborating institution followed its own protocols to collect whole blood in K2EDTA tubes. For TCRbeta analysis, collaborators shipped samples in one of three forms: frozen whole blood, isolated PBMCs, or DNA extracted from either of those sample types. This clone has at least ten counts. Its antigen is still unknown. Base-call qualities are not available, and no considerably larger clone is one nucleotide away. Trimming removed 7 bases from V and 5 bases from J, leaving 14 bases between the germline ends. The CDR3 runs 13 amino acids, cysteine and phenylalanine included. Only the CDR3 part of the read is kept: 39 bases, read in frame from the first base. Based on the germline V gene (reference sequence), the CDR1 and CDR2 sequences are LNHDA and SQIVND.

The sequence came from a woman aged 55-69 years with active or convalescent COVID-19. In this chain, TRBV19 is recombined with TRBJ2-5; the D gene is unclear. The sample was peripheral blood. The CDR3: CASKRPVEETQYF. Read as DNA, the sequence is TGTGCCAGTAAACGGCCCGTGGAGGAGACCCAGTACTTC.